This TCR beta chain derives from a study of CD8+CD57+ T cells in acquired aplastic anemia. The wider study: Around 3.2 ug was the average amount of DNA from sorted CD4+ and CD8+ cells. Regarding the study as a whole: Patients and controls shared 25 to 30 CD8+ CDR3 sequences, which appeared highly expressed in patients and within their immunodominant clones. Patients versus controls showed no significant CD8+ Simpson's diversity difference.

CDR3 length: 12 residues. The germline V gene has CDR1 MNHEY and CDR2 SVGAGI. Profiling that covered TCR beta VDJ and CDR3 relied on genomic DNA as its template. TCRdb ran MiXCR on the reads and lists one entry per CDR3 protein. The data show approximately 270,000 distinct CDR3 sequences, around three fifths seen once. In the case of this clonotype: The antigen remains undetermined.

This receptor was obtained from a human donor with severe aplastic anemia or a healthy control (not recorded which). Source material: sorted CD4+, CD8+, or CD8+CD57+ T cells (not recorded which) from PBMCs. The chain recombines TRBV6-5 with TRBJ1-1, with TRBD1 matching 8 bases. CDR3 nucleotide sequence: TGTACCACCGGACAGGGTGGCACTGAAGCTTTCTTT. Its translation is CTTGQGGTEAFF.